Listed below are T cell receptor beta chains from one sample, sequenced in a study of blood T cell repertoires in COVID-19. TCRdb keeps only in-frame clones here, not all; method: immunoSEQ multiplex PCR. The sample shows 40,000 to 55,000 clones, approximately 85% of them seen only once. Sequencing was done on a sample of peripheral blood. Source of these receptors: an elderly woman with acute or convalescent COVID-19. Both conserved end residues are part of each CDR3. D genes are given only for firm matches. A row's size may be missing; if present it is once, few, many or a size class.

>.|TRBJ1-5|.|14|TRBV10-2
TGCGCCAGCAGTTCTGGCGGTAGCAATCAGCCCCAGCATTTT
CASSSGGSNQPQHF
>.|TRBJ2-5|.|17|TRBV12-2
TGTGCAAGTCGCTTAGCTAGAGGGTTATTGGGCGGGGTGACCCAGTACTTC
CASRLARGLLGGVTQYF
>.|TRBJ2-1|few|15|TRBV5-1
TGCGCCAGCAGCGCGGACGGAGGCTCCTACAATGAGCAGTTCTTC
CASSADGGSYNEQFF
>.|TRBJ2-1|.|15|TRBV5-1
TGCGCCAGCAGCTTGGCGCCGAGCTCCTACAATGAGCAGTTCTTC
CASSLAPSSYNEQFF
>.|TRBJ2-2|.|13|TRBV19
TGTGCCAGTAGTAGGCCACCTACCGGGGAGCTGTTTTTT
CASSRPPTGELFF
>TRBD1|TRBJ1-1|.|13|TRBV6-5
TGTGCCAGCAGCCTGGGACAGAGCACTGAAGCTTTCTTT
CASSLGQSTEAFF
>TRBD2|TRBJ2-3|.|14|TRBV27
TGTGCCAGCTTAAGCGGGAGTAGCTCGGATACGCAGTATTTT
CASLSGSSSDTQYF
>TRBD2|TRBJ2-1|.|16|TRBV6-1
TGTGCCAGCAGTGCACATCTAGCGGGAGCCTACAATGAGCAGTTCTTC
CASSAHLAGAYNEQFF
>.|TRBJ2-7|.|15|TRBV7-9
TGTGCCAGCAGCTTAGGCAGGGGAGTTAATGTGGTGCAGTACTTC
CASSLGRGVNVVQYF
>TRBD1|TRBJ1-2|once|13|TRBV25-1
TGTGCCAGCAGCACAGGGGGAAACTATGGCTACACCTTC
CASSTGGNYGYTF
>TRBD1|TRBJ1-1|.|15|TRBV30
TGTGCCTGGAGTGTACAGGGGGCCCGAACGACTGAAGCTTTCTTT
CAWSVQGARTTEAFF
>.|TRBJ2-6|.|21|TRBV3-1/TRBV3-2
TGTGCCAGCAGCCCTCGGGGGAGCGGTTACACTGGAGGCTCTGGGGCCAACGTCCTGACTTTC
CASSPRGSGYTGGSGANVLTF
>.|TRBJ2-1|.|17|TRBV2
TGTGCCAGCAGCCAAGAGGGTGGCAGGGGCCTTGGCAATGAGCAGTTCTTC
CASSQEGGRGLGNEQFF
>.|TRBJ1-1|.|14|TRBV5-1
TGCGCCAGCAGCCTGGGAGGTATTAACACTGAAGCTTTCTTT
CASSLGGINTEAFF
>TRBD1|TRBJ1-4|.|12|TRBV6-6
TGTGCCAGCAGGGACAGGGATGAAAAACTGTTTTTT
CASRDRDEKLFF
>.|TRBJ2-1|.|14|TRBV12-5
TGTGCTAGTGGTTCCGATGGGCTAGCCTATGAGCAGTTCTTC
CASGSDGLAYEQFF
>.|TRBJ2-7|.|14|TRBV7-2
TGTGCCAGCAGCTTCCTTGGGGACAATTACCCGCAGTACTTC
CASSFLGDNYPQYF
>TRBD1|TRBJ1-2|.|16|TRBV7-2
TGTGCCAGCAGCCCATTCCAAGGGACAGGGGGAAGTGGCTACACCTTC
CASSPFQGTGGSGYTF
>TRBD2|TRBJ2-1|.|17|TRBV7-2
TGTGCCAGCAGCTTCAGATCTTCCGGGACTAGCGGCAATGAGCAGTTCTTC
CASSFRSSGTSGNEQFF
>.|TRBJ1-2|.|14|TRBV5-6
TGTGCCAGCAGCTTCCACACTATAAACTATGGCTACACCTTC
CASSFHTINYGYTF
>TRBD2|TRBJ2-2|.|15|TRBV5-8
TGTGCCAGCAGCAAGGGACTAGCGGGGACCGGGGAGCTGTTTTTT
CASSKGLAGTGELFF
>.|TRBJ1-5|.|12|TRBV12-3/TRBV12-4
TGTGCCAGCAGCCTGGGACACCAGCCCCAGCATTTT
CASSLGHQPQHF
>TRBD2|TRBJ2-5|.|15|TRBV7-2
TGTGCCAGCAGCTTATTGGGCGGGAGGGATGAGACCCAGTACTTC
CASSLLGGRDETQYF
>.|TRBJ2-1|.|10|TRBV20-1
TGCAGTGCTACCGTAAATGAGCAGTTCTTC
CSATVNEQFF
>TRBD2|TRBJ2-1|.|16|TRBV5-1
TGCGCCAGCAGCACCACCGGGACTAGCTCCTACAATGAGCAGTTCTTC
CASSTTGTSSYNEQFF
>.|TRBJ1-4|.|12|TRBV7-9
TGTGCCAGCAGCTCCCAAAATGAAAAACTGTTTTTT
CASSSQNEKLFF
>.|TRBJ1-6|.|12|TRBV30
TGTGCCTGGAGCCCGGGAGTGTCACCCCTCCACTTT
CAWSPGVSPLHF
>TRBD2|TRBJ2-7|.|13|TRBV30
TGTGCCTGGAAGCGGCTAGCGGGAGGGGAGCAGTACTTC
CAWKRLAGGEQYF
>.|TRBJ2-1|.|15|TRBV11-2
TGTGCCAGCAGCTCGCAGACAGGGAGGTACAATGAGCAGTTCTTC
CASSSQTGRYNEQFF
>.|TRBJ1-2|.|12|TRBV19
TGTGCCAGTAGTAAGGAGATGTATGGCTACACCTTC
CASSKEMYGYTF
>.|TRBJ2-1|once|14|TRBV19
TGTGCCAGTAGTATGGAATGGAAGCGGAATGAGCAGTTCTTC
CASSMEWKRNEQFF
>TRBD1|TRBJ2-4|.|17|TRBV6-1
TGTGCCAGCAGTGCACAGGGGCCCCTGAGGGCCAAAAACATTCAGTACTTC
CASSAQGPLRAKNIQYF
>.|TRBJ1-2|.|14|TRBV19
TGTGCCAGTAGTAAGGGACAAGATTACTATGGCTACACCTTC
CASSKGQDYYGYTF
>TRBD2|TRBJ2-7|.|16|TRBV19
TGTGCCAGTAGTAGGACCTCTAGCGGGGGATCCTACGAGCAGTACTTC
CASSRTSSGGSYEQYF
>.|TRBJ2-5|.|14|TRBV2
TGTGCCAGCCTTTGGCGGGTCGTAGGGGGGACCCAGTACTTC
CASLWRVVGGTQYF
>TRBD2|TRBJ2-7|.|16|TRBV7-2
TGTGCCAGCAGCCCTACCCGACTAGCGGCACGGTACGAGCAGTACTTC
CASSPTRLAARYEQYF
>TRBD2|TRBJ2-2|.|16|TRBV7-8
TGTGCCAGCAGCGCCCGCGGTAGCGGGTTCACCGGGGAGCTGTTTTTT
CASSARGSGFTGELFF
>TRBD1|TRBJ1-2|.|14|TRBV19
TGTGCCAGTAGTATAGCCGGGACAGGGCAGGGCTACACCTTC
CASSIAGTGQGYTF
>.|TRBJ1-1|.|14|TRBV6-6
TGTGCCAGCAGCCCCGAGGCGGGGAACACTGAAGCTTTCTTT
CASSPEAGNTEAFF
>TRBD1|TRBJ2-5|.|15|TRBV19
TGTGCCAGTAGTGCCCAGACAGGGGAAGGAGAGACCCAGTACTTC
CASSAQTGEGETQYF
>TRBD1|TRBJ2-5|.|18|TRBV3-1/TRBV3-2
TGTGCCAGCAGCCCCCTCTCCTCCGGGACAGGGGGCGCGAAGACCCAGTACTTC
CASSPLSSGTGGAKTQYF
>TRBD2|TRBJ2-1|.|13|TRBV12-3/TRBV12-4
TGTGCCAGCGGGGGACTAGCGGGAAAAGGGCAGTTCTTC
CASGGLAGKGQFF
>.|TRBJ1-4|.|16|TRBV15
TGTGCCACCAGCAGAGATCCCTCTGCAACTAATGAAAAACTGTTTTTT
CATSRDPSATNEKLFF
>TRBD1|TRBJ1-6|.|13|TRBV18
TGTGCCAGCTCCCCCGGGACAGGGGTTCCCCTCCACTTT
CASSPGTGVPLHF
>.|TRBJ2-3|.|16|TRBV14
TGTGCCAGCAGCCAATTTCCTAGCACGGGGTCAGATACGCAGTATTTT
CASSQFPSTGSDTQYF
>.|TRBJ1-4|.|18|TRBV15
TGTGCCACCAGCAGAGATTCTGACAGATCTGCAACTAATGAAAAACTGTTTTTT
CATSRDSDRSATNEKLFF